This is a list of T cell receptor beta chains from one sample in a study of blood T cell repertoires in COVID-19. Sequenced by immunoSEQ multiplex PCR; TCRdb stores in-frame clones only, minus some. Here the sample spans approximately 150,000 clones, roughly 86% being singletons. Sequencing was performed on peripheral blood. The receptors here all came from an older woman who had recovered from COVID-19. The CDR3 runs from the conserved cysteine through the conserved F or W. The order of the fields is D gene, clone size, J gene, V gene, CDR3 protein, CDR3 DNA. The D gene is left open where the match is weak. Size is omitted from some rows. Given values are once, few, many or a class for expanded clones.

d_gene: TRBD1
abundance: NA
j_gene: TRBJ1-3
v_gene: TRBV7-9
CDR3aa: CASSSPTGSGNTIYF
CDR3nt: TGTGCCAGCAGCTCGCCGACAGGGTCCGGAAACACCATATATTTT

d_gene: NA
abundance: once
j_gene: TRBJ2-7
v_gene: TRBV28
CDR3aa: CASSLLFQQYF
CDR3nt: TGTGCCAGCAGTCTGTTGTTCCAGCAGTACTTC

d_gene: NA
abundance: NA
j_gene: TRBJ2-7
v_gene: TRBV5-1
CDR3aa: CASSLSGQGSYEQYF
CDR3nt: TGCGCCAGCAGCTTAAGCGGTCAGGGGTCATACGAGCAGTACTTC

d_gene: NA
abundance: few
j_gene: TRBJ2-5
v_gene: TRBV10-1
CDR3aa: CASALLVGETQYF
CDR3nt: TGCGCCTCAGCTCTACTAGTGGGAGAGACCCAGTACTTC

d_gene: TRBD1
abundance: once
j_gene: TRBJ1-4
v_gene: TRBV15
CDR3aa: CATSRGQGTNEKLFF
CDR3nt: TGTGCCACCAGCAGGGGACAGGGTACTAATGAAAAACTGTTTTTT

d_gene: NA
abundance: NA
j_gene: TRBJ2-1
v_gene: TRBV2
CDR3aa: CASSERQGSYNEQFF
CDR3nt: TGTGCCAGCAGTGAACGGCAGGGGTCCTACAATGAGCAGTTCTTC

d_gene: TRBD2
abundance: NA
j_gene: TRBJ2-2
v_gene: TRBV9
CDR3aa: CASSGGLAVNTGELFF
CDR3nt: TGTGCCAGCAGCGGCGGACTAGCGGTGAACACCGGGGAGCTGTTTTTT

d_gene: TRBD1
abundance: once
j_gene: TRBJ1-2
v_gene: TRBV6-1
CDR3aa: CASSEIGTGVYGYTF
CDR3nt: TGTGCCAGCAGTGAAATTGGGACAGGGGTCTATGGCTACACCTTC

d_gene: NA
abundance: NA
j_gene: TRBJ2-7
v_gene: TRBV6-5
CDR3aa: CASNRGEQYF
CDR3nt: TGTGCCAGCAACCGGGGCGAGCAGTACTTC

d_gene: NA
abundance: NA
j_gene: TRBJ2-5
v_gene: TRBV3-1/TRBV3-2
CDR3aa: CASSQGGTRRGQYF
CDR3nt: TGTGCCAGCAGCCAAGGCGGGACCCGCCGGGGCCAGTACTTC

d_gene: NA
abundance: NA
j_gene: TRBJ2-5
v_gene: TRBV19
CDR3aa: CASSIGGGQETQYF
CDR3nt: TGTGCCAGTAGTATAGGCGGAGGGCAAGAGACCCAGTACTTC

d_gene: NA
abundance: once
j_gene: TRBJ2-2
v_gene: TRBV19
CDR3aa: CASSIRLSAGELFF
CDR3nt: TGTGCCAGTAGTATAAGGTTAAGCGCCGGGGAGCTGTTTTTT

d_gene: TRBD1
abundance: NA
j_gene: TRBJ1-5
v_gene: TRBV5-1
CDR3aa: CASSFGQGDQPQHF
CDR3nt: TGCGCCAGCAGCTTCGGACAGGGAGATCAGCCCCAGCATTTT

d_gene: TRBD1
abundance: NA
j_gene: TRBJ2-5
v_gene: TRBV19
CDR3aa: CASSAPGTAQETQYF
CDR3nt: TGTGCCAGTAGTGCCCCAGGGACAGCCCAAGAGACCCAGTACTTC

d_gene: NA
abundance: NA
j_gene: TRBJ2-3
v_gene: TRBV24-1
CDR3aa: CATSGTDTQYF
CDR3nt: TGTGCCACCAGCGGCACAGATACGCAGTATTTT

d_gene: NA
abundance: NA
j_gene: TRBJ2-1
v_gene: TRBV5-3
CDR3aa: CARSLEAPRPFSSYNEQFF
CDR3nt: TGTGCCAGAAGCTTGGAAGCGCCAAGACCTTTCAGCTCCTACAATGAGCAGTTCTTC

d_gene: NA
abundance: NA
j_gene: TRBJ2-5
v_gene: TRBV5-5
CDR3aa: CASSLVPQQETQYF
CDR3nt: TGTGCCAGCAGCTTGGTTCCGCAGCAAGAGACCCAGTACTTC

d_gene: NA
abundance: NA
j_gene: TRBJ1-2
v_gene: TRBV2
CDR3aa: CASRESYGYTF
CDR3nt: TGTGCCAGCAGGGAGTCTTATGGCTACACCTTC

d_gene: TRBD1
abundance: NA
j_gene: TRBJ1-4
v_gene: TRBV7-9
CDR3aa: CASSQGQGYEKLFF
CDR3nt: TGTGCCAGCAGCCAAGGACAGGGGTATGAAAAACTGTTTTTT

d_gene: NA
abundance: once
j_gene: TRBJ2-3
v_gene: TRBV6-5
CDR3aa: CASNRAGAPQYF
CDR3nt: TGTGCCAGCAATCGGGCGGGGGCCCCGCAGTATTTT

d_gene: NA
abundance: NA
j_gene: TRBJ1-2
v_gene: TRBV28
CDR3aa: CASSKGVENGYTF
CDR3nt: TGTGCCAGCAGTAAAGGGGTGGAAAATGGCTACACCTTC

d_gene: NA
abundance: NA
j_gene: TRBJ1-2
v_gene: TRBV25-1
CDR3aa: CASSDRNYGYTF
CDR3nt: TGTGCCAGCAGTGACAGGAACTATGGCTACACCTTC

d_gene: TRBD2
abundance: once
j_gene: TRBJ2-3
v_gene: TRBV5-1
CDR3aa: CASSRLAGDADTQYF
CDR3nt: TGCGCCAGCAGCCGACTAGCGGGGGATGCAGATACGCAGTATTTT

d_gene: TRBD2
abundance: NA
j_gene: TRBJ2-1
v_gene: TRBV9
CDR3aa: CASSVGLAGGPQNEQFF
CDR3nt: TGTGCCAGCAGCGTAGGGCTAGCGGGGGGGCCGCAGAATGAGCAGTTCTTC

d_gene: TRBD2
abundance: NA
j_gene: TRBJ2-2
v_gene: TRBV9
CDR3aa: CASSVSKRGGVTGELFF
CDR3nt: TGTGCCAGCAGCGTAAGCAAGCGGGGGGGCGTCACCGGGGAGCTGTTTTTT

d_gene: NA
abundance: NA
j_gene: TRBJ1-1
v_gene: TRBV15
CDR3aa: CATSRGTRNTEAFF
CDR3nt: TGTGCCACCAGCAGAGGGACAAGGAACACTGAAGCTTTCTTT

d_gene: TRBD1
abundance: NA
j_gene: TRBJ2-7
v_gene: TRBV5-1
CDR3aa: CASSLAEDRGLHEQYF
CDR3nt: TGCGCCAGCAGCTTGGCCGAAGACAGGGGGCTCCACGAGCAGTACTTC

d_gene: NA
abundance: NA
j_gene: TRBJ1-5
v_gene: TRBV4-1
CDR3aa: CASSQFSSGPQHF
CDR3nt: TGCGCCAGCAGCCAATTCAGTTCAGGGCCCCAGCATTTT

d_gene: NA
abundance: NA
j_gene: TRBJ1-1
v_gene: TRBV18
CDR3aa: CASSPRQGWDTEAFF
CDR3nt: TGTGCCAGCTCACCTCGCCAGGGCTGGGACACTGAAGCTTTCTTT

d_gene: NA
abundance: NA
j_gene: TRBJ2-5
v_gene: TRBV5-1
CDR3aa: CASSRRLQETQYF
CDR3nt: TGCGCCAGCAGTAGGCGGTTACAAGAGACCCAGTACTTC

d_gene: TRBD1
abundance: once
j_gene: TRBJ1-3
v_gene: TRBV5-1
CDR3aa: CASSQTGGDNSGNTIYF
CDR3nt: TGCGCCAGCAGCCAGACAGGGGGCGACAACTCTGGAAACACCATATATTTT

d_gene: NA
abundance: NA
j_gene: TRBJ1-2
v_gene: TRBV4-1
CDR3aa: CASSRQAGFYGYTF
CDR3nt: TGCGCCAGCAGCCGCCAGGCCGGCTTTTATGGCTACACCTTC

d_gene: NA
abundance: NA
j_gene: TRBJ2-3
v_gene: TRBV7-9
CDR3aa: CAGARGGTDTQYF
CDR3nt: TGTGCCGGAGCCCGAGGAGGCACAGATACGCAGTATTTT

d_gene: TRBD2
abundance: once
j_gene: TRBJ2-1
v_gene: TRBV5-4
CDR3aa: CASSVGRGDQFLFF
CDR3nt: TGTGCCAGCAGCGTAGGGCGGGGGGACCAATTTTTATTCTTC

d_gene: NA
abundance: NA
j_gene: TRBJ2-7
v_gene: TRBV4-3
CDR3aa: CASSQDLKRGKGEQYF
CDR3nt: TGCGCCAGCAGCCAAGATCTTAAAAGGGGAAAGGGCGAGCAGTACTTC

d_gene: TRBD1
abundance: NA
j_gene: TRBJ2-7
v_gene: TRBV3-1/TRBV3-2
CDR3aa: CASSQELPPPWTGGPSSYEQYF
CDR3nt: TGTGCCAGCAGCCAAGAGCTGCCCCCACCATGGACAGGGGGCCCTAGCTCCTACGAGCAGTACTTC

d_gene: TRBD2
abundance: NA
j_gene: TRBJ2-1
v_gene: TRBV10-3
CDR3aa: CAISPRGLHIPYNEQFF
CDR3nt: TGTGCCATCAGCCCAAGGGGACTACACATCCCCTACAATGAGCAGTTCTTC

d_gene: TRBD1
abundance: NA
j_gene: TRBJ2-1
v_gene: TRBV7-3
CDR3aa: CASSYTRGRRNEQFF
CDR3nt: TGTGCCAGCAGTTATACCAGGGGGCGCAGGAATGAGCAGTTCTTC

d_gene: TRBD2
abundance: NA
j_gene: TRBJ2-1
v_gene: TRBV6-5
CDR3aa: CASRERGGLGNEQFF
CDR3nt: TGTGCCAGCAGAGAGCGGGGGGGCCTGGGCAATGAGCAGTTCTTC

d_gene: NA
abundance: NA
j_gene: TRBJ2-5
v_gene: TRBV30
CDR3aa: CAWREGAQETQYF
CDR3nt: TGTGCCTGGAGGGAGGGCGCACAAGAGACCCAGTACTTC

d_gene: TRBD2
abundance: once
j_gene: TRBJ2-3
v_gene: TRBV4-2
CDR3aa: CASSQGLAGSLEGQYF
CDR3nt: TGTGCCAGCAGCCAAGGACTAGCGGGGTCTCTTGAGGGGCAGTATTTT

d_gene: TRBD1
abundance: NA
j_gene: TRBJ2-5
v_gene: TRBV7-9
CDR3aa: CASSPGQGGGETQYF
CDR3nt: TGTGCCAGCAGCCCCGGACAGGGGGGTGGGGAGACCCAGTACTTC

d_gene: NA
abundance: NA
j_gene: TRBJ2-5
v_gene: TRBV25-1
CDR3aa: CASSNPGAAKTQYF
CDR3nt: TGTGCCAGCAGTAACCCAGGGGCGGCGAAGACCCAGTACTTC

d_gene: TRBD2
abundance: NA
j_gene: TRBJ2-7
v_gene: TRBV2
CDR3aa: CASSPSGGITYEQYF
CDR3nt: TGTGCCAGCAGCCCTAGCGGGGGGATCACCTACGAGCAGTACTTC

d_gene: NA
abundance: NA
j_gene: TRBJ1-5
v_gene: TRBV2
CDR3aa: CASSRDFNQPQHF
CDR3nt: TGTGCCAGCAGTAGGGACTTTAATCAGCCCCAGCATTTT

d_gene: NA
abundance: NA
j_gene: TRBJ2-5
v_gene: TRBV3-1/TRBV3-2
CDR3aa: CASTPGTWEETQYF
CDR3nt: TGTGCCAGCACCCCCGGGACATGGGAGGAGACCCAGTACTTC

d_gene: NA
abundance: NA
j_gene: TRBJ2-2
v_gene: TRBV6-6
CDR3aa: CASSPDRIAGELFF
CDR3nt: TGTGCCAGCAGTCCCGACAGGATTGCCGGGGAGCTGTTTTTT

d_gene: NA
abundance: NA
j_gene: TRBJ1-1
v_gene: TRBV6-5
CDR3aa: CASSKQGLNTEAFF
CDR3nt: TGTGCCAGCAGTAAACAGGGTTTGAACACTGAAGCTTTCTTT

d_gene: NA
abundance: NA
j_gene: TRBJ2-1
v_gene: TRBV4-1
CDR3aa: CASSHSPRGEQFF
CDR3nt: TGCGCCAGCAGCCACAGCCCCCGGGGTGAGCAGTTCTTC

d_gene: TRBD1
abundance: once
j_gene: TRBJ2-7
v_gene: TRBV24-1
CDR3aa: CATPREGQGAGEQYF
CDR3nt: TGTGCCACCCCAAGAGAGGGACAGGGGGCTGGCGAGCAGTACTTC

d_gene: NA
abundance: NA
j_gene: TRBJ1-2
v_gene: TRBV4-1
CDR3aa: CASSQDGALINYGYTF
CDR3nt: TGCGCCAGCAGCCAAGATGGGGCTCTTATTAACTATGGCTACACCTTC

d_gene: TRBD2
abundance: NA
j_gene: TRBJ2-2
v_gene: TRBV4-1
CDR3aa: CASSQGLRGRGELFF
CDR3nt: TGCGCCAGCAGCCAGGGACTAAGGGGTCGCGGGGAGCTGTTTTTT

d_gene: NA
abundance: NA
j_gene: TRBJ1-1
v_gene: TRBV28
CDR3aa: CASSITSLGEAFF
CDR3nt: TGTGCCAGCAGTATAACCTCGCTCGGTGAAGCTTTCTTT

d_gene: NA
abundance: NA
j_gene: TRBJ2-4
v_gene: TRBV4-1
CDR3aa: CASSQDSGRAVGNIQYF
CDR3nt: TGCGCCAGCAGCCAAGATTCGGGCAGGGCCGTTGGAAACATTCAGTACTTC

d_gene: NA
abundance: NA
j_gene: TRBJ2-1
v_gene: TRBV28
CDR3aa: CAAGRSYNEQFF
CDR3nt: TGTGCGGCAGGGAGGTCCTACAATGAGCAGTTCTTC